The source of this T cell receptor (beta chain) is a study of T cells in Graves' hyperthyroidism and ophthalmopathy. Many counts were recorded for this clonotype. From RNA transcripts, TCR beta CDR3 regions were amplified. Primed by the HTBI set, a first-round RT-PCR was run on the TCR CDR3. TCRdb reanalysed the multiplex PCR reads using MiXCR and keeps one entry per CDR3 protein. The sample includes approximately 400,000 distinct CDR3 sequences, roughly 14% of them seen just once. Sequencing was done on a sample of blood. The origin of this receptor is a woman aged 55-70 years with Graves' hyperthyroidism.

The CDR3 protein is CASRVTGSTEAFF. The CDR3 DNA follows: TGTGCCAGCCGGGTGACAGGGTCCACTGAAGCTTTCTTT. The rearrangement uses TRBV7-9 and TRBJ1-1, with 7 nucleotides matching TRBD1. The CDR3 consists of 13 residues. The trim removed 8 bases at V and 4 bases at J, leaving 7 bases unmatched. Per the germline V gene, CDR1 is SEHNR and CDR2 is FQNEAQ (reference sequence). Variable domain in full (rest from reference TRBV7-9 and TRBJ1-1): DTGVSQNPRHKITKRGQNVTFRCDPISEHNRLYWYRQTLGQGPEFLTYFQNEAQLEKSRLLSDRFSAERPKGSFSTLEIQRTEQGDSAMYLCASRVTGSTEAFFGQGTRLTVV.